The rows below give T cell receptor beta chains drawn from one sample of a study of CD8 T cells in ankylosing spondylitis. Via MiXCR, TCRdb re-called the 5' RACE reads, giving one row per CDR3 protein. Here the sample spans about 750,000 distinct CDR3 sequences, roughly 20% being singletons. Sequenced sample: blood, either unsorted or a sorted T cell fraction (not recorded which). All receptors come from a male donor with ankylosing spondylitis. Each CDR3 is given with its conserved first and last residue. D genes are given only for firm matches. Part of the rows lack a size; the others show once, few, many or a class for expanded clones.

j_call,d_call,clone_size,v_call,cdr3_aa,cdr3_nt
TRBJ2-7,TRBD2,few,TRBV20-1,CSARFPGLADYEQYF,TGCAGTGCTAGGTTCCCGGGACTAGCGGACTACGAGCAGTACTTC
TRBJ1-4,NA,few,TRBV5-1,CASSLEGGKLFF,TGCGCCAGCAGCTTGGAGGGTGGAAAACTGTTTTTT
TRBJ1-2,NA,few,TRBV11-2,CASSLVSGDRFGYTF,TGTGCCAGCAGCTTAGTGTCAGGGGACCGGTTTGGCTACACCTTC
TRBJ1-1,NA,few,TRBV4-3,CASSQDWSRQREAFF,TGCGCCAGCAGCCAAGATTGGTCGAGACAGCGTGAAGCTTTCTTT
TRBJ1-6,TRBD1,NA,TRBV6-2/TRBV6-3,CASSYRGQRLHF,TGTGCCAGCAGTTACAGGGGGCAGCGGCTCCACTTT
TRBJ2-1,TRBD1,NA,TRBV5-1,CASSPGQTSYNEQFF,TGCGCCAGCAGCCCGGGACAGACCTCCTACAATGAGCAGTTCTTC
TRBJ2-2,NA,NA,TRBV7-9,CASSRMSVSNTGELFF,TGTGCCAGCAGCCGCATGTCGGTTTCTAACACCGGGGAGCTGTTTTTT
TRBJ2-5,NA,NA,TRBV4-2,CASSLTLQETQYF,TGTGCCAGCAGCTTAACCCTGCAAGAGACCCAGTACTTC
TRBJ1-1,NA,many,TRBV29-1,CSVEHRDEAFF,TGCAGCGTTGAACACAGGGACGAAGCTTTCTTT
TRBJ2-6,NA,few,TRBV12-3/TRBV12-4,CASRISGANVLTF,TGTGCCAGCCGGATCTCTGGGGCCAACGTCCTGACTTTC
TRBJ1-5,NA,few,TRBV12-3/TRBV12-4,CASSQREGGQPQHF,TGTGCCAGCAGCCAAAGGGAGGGGGGTCAGCCCCAGCATTTT
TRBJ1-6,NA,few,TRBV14,CASSQANSPLHF,TGTGCCAGCAGCCAAGCTAATTCACCCCTCCACTTT
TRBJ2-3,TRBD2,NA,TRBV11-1,CASSLGPLRQRGSTDTQYF,TGTGCCAGCAGCTTGGGCCCCCTTCGGCAGCGGGGAAGCACAGATACGCAGTATTTT
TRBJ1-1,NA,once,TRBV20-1,CSIVAGPLTEAFF,TGCAGTATAGTCGCGGGGCCCCTCACTGAAGCTTTCTTT
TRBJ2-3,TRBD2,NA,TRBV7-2,CASSSGLAGTAATQYF,TGTGCCAGCAGCTCGGGACTAGCGGGGACTGCGGCTACGCAGTATTTT
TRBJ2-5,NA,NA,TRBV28,CAATLGGAETQYF,TGTGCCGCGACCTTGGGGGGGGCGGAGACCCAGTACTTC
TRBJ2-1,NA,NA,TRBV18,CASSLHPYNEQFF,TGTGCCAGCTCACTCCACCCTTACAATGAGCAGTTCTTC
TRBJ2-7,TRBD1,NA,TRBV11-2,CASSPPRTGVTSSYEQYF,TGTGCCAGCAGCCCGCCGCGGACAGGGGTTACAAGCTCCTACGAGCAGTACTTC
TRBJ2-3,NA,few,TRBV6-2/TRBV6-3,CASSWDGDTDTQYF,TGTGCCAGCAGTTGGGACGGAGACACAGATACGCAGTATTTT
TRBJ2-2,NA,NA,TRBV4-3,CASSHDMGTGELFF,TGCGCCAGCAGCCACGATATGGGCACCGGGGAGCTGTTTTTT
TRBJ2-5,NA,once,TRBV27,CASSYDPEETQYF,TGTGCCAGCAGTTACGACCCTGAAGAGACCCAGTACTTC
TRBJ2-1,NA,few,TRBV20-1,CSASPGRVYNEQFF,TGCAGTGCTAGCCCGGGGCGGGTTTACAATGAGCAGTTCTTC
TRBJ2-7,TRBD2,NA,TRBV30,CAWTTLAVGEQYF,TGTGCCTGGACAACTCTAGCGGTCGGGGAGCAGTACTTC
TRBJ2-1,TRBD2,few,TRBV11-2,CASSQYLAVNYNEQFF,TGTGCCAGCAGCCAATACCTAGCGGTGAATTACAATGAGCAGTTCTTC
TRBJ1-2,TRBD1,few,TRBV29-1,CSVDSNRGGYTF,TGCAGCGTTGATAGCAACAGGGGAGGCTACACCTTC
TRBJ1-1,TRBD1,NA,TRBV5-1,CASSALNPGGTEAFF,TGCGCCAGCAGCGCCCTGAATCCAGGGGGCACTGAAGCTTTCTTT
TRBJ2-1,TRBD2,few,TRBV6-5,CASSYGTSGASSYNEQFF,TGTGCCAGCAGTTATGGGACTAGCGGGGCGAGCTCCTACAATGAGCAGTTCTTC
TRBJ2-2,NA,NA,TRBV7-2,CASRQLGGFANTGELFF,TGTGCCAGCAGGCAATTGGGCGGATTCGCGAACACCGGGGAGCTGTTTTTT
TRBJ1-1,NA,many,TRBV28,CASSSGGSKSAEAFF,TGTGCCAGCAGTTCGGGGGGGTCCAAGTCGGCTGAAGCTTTCTTT
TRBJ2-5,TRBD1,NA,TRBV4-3,CASSQGDRGREETQYF,TGCGCCAGCAGCCAAGGAGACAGGGGGCGGGAAGAGACCCAGTACTTC
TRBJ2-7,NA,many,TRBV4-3,CASSQDGDSALSEQYF,TGCGCCAGCAGCCAAGACGGAGACAGTGCTCTCTCCGAGCAGTACTTC
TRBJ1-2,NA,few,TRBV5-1,CASSEKGGGYTF,TGCGCCAGCAGCGAGAAGGGAGGCGGCTACACCTTC
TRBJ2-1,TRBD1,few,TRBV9,CASSAGTGWDEQFF,TGTGCCAGCAGCGCAGGGACAGGTTGGGATGAGCAGTTCTTC
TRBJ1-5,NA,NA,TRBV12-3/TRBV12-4,CASSPWGYSNQPQHF,TGTGCCAGCAGCCCCTGGGGGTACAGCAATCAGCCCCAGCATTTT
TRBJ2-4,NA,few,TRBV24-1,CATSETGAAKNIQYF,TGTGCCACCAGTGAGACGGGGGCGGCCAAAAACATTCAGTACTTC
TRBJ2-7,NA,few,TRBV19,CASSVRLGRMGGEQYF,TGTGCCAGTAGTGTCCGTTTGGGCCGCATGGGGGGAGAGCAGTACTTC
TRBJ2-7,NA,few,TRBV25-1,CASRRAGGGEQYF,NA
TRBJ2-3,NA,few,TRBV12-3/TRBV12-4,CASSSPSGFSDTQYF,TGTGCCAGCAGTTCCCCCTCCGGGTTTTCAGATACGCAGTATTTT
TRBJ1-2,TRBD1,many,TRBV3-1,CASSTRDRKSRYTF,TGTGCCAGCAGCACCCGGGACAGGAAATCGAGGTACACCTTC
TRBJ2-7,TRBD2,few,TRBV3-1,CASSQDSGGTSYEQYF,TGTGCCAGCAGCCAAGATAGCGGGGGGACATCCTACGAGCAGTACTTC
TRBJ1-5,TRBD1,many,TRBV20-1,CSAFTGGVQPQHF,TGCAGTGCCTTCACAGGGGGAGTCCAGCCCCAGCATTTT
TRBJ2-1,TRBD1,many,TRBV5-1,CASSLGTGYNNEQFF,TGCGCCAGCAGCTTGGGGACAGGTTATAACAATGAGCAGTTCTTC
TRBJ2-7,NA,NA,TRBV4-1,CASSQVRGGYEQYF,TGCGCCAGCAGCCAAGTACGAGGGGGCTACGAGCAGTACTTC
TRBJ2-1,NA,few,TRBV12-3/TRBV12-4,CASSSDGSYNEQFF,TGTGCCAGCAGTTCGGACGGCTCCTACAATGAGCAGTTCTTC
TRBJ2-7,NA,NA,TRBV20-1,CSARSVRQAQEYEQYF,TGCAGTGCTAGATCCGTTCGACAGGCCCAAGAGTACGAGCAGTACTTC
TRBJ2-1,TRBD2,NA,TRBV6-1,CASSNLAGYNEQFF,TGTGCCAGCAGCAATCTAGCGGGATACAATGAGCAGTTCTTC
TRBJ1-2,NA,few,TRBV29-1,CSVERAAAYGYTF,TGCAGCGTTGAACGGGCGGCAGCCTATGGCTACACCTTC